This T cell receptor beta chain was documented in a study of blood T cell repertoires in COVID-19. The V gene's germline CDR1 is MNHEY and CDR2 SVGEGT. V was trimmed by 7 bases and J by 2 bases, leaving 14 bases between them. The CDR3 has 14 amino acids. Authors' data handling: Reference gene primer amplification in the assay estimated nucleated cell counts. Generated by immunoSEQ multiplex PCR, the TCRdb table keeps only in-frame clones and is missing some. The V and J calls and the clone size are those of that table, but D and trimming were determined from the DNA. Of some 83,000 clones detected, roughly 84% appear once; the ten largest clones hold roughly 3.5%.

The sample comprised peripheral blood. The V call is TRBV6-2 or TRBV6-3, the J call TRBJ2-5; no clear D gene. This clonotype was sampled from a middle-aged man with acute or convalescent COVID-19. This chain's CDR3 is CASTPPGPQETQYF. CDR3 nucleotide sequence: TGTGCCAGCACCCCTCCGGGTCCGCAAGAGACCCAGTACTTC.